This passage covers 5 T cell receptor beta chains from one sample sequenced in a study of blood T cell repertoires in COVID-19. Here immunoSEQ multiplex PCR was the method, and the copy in TCRdb shows in-frame clones only, minus some. The table shows approximately 210,000 clones, with roughly 84% occurring only once. Sequencing used peripheral blood. Receptors were obtained from a man aged 40-55 years with active or convalescent COVID-19.

V gene TRBV28 combines with J gene TRBJ1-5; 12 bases are a match to TRBD1. CDR3 length: 20 amino acids. Germline loops: CDR1 MDHEN, CDR2 SYDVKM. J lost 3 bases, V lost 1 base, and 13 bases had no gene match. CDR3 sequence (DNA): TGTGCCAGCAGTTTATTCCTTAGGGACAGGGGGCAAGAGTACAATCAGCCCCAGCATTTT. This encodes CASSLFLRDRGQEYNQPQHF.

The V gene is TRBV5-4, the J gene TRBJ2-7; 10 bases agree with TRBD1. Germline V CDR1 and CDR2: SGHNT, YYREEE (reference sequence). The CDR3 is 15 residues long. Trimming took 4 bases from V and 3 from J; bases not matched to a gene: 7. The CDR3, as DNA: TGTGCCAGCAGCCCTGGGACAGGGGACCTCTACGAGCAGTACTTC. As protein: CASSPGTGDLYEQYF.

The chain joins TRBV9 to TRBJ1-1; D is uncertain. The CDR3 sequence is 15 residues long. The V end lost 3 bases, the J end lost 4 bases, and 16 bases lay between the germline ends. CDR1 is SGDLS and CDR2 is YYNGEE in the germline V gene. As DNA, the CDR3 is TGTGCCAGCAGCGCCATCACAGCGGGTAGCACTGAAGCTTTCTTT. Translation: CASSAITAGSTEAFF.

This rearrangement joins TRBV5-1 to TRBJ2-1; 7 nucleotides agree with TRBD2. The V gene end was trimmed by 0 bases and the J gene end by 8 bases; junction bases not matched to a gene: 8. The CDR3 sequence is 15 residues long. Per germline, CDR1 SGHRS and CDR2 YFSETQ. CDR3 nucleotide sequence: TGCGCCAGCAGCTTGGTGTCGGGAGGATTGGATGAGCAGTTCTTC. Amino acid sequence: CASSLVSGGLDEQFF. The full variable domain, completed using reference TRBV5-1 and TRBJ2-1, is KAGVTQTPRYLIKTRGQQVTLSCSPISGHRSVSWYQQTPGQGLQFLFEYFSETQRNKGNFPGRFSGRQFSNSRSEMNVSTLELGDSALYLCASSLVSGGLDEQFFGPGTRLTVL.

Only one count was recorded for this clone. This chain joins TRBV2 and TRBJ2-6, with 8 bases lining up with TRBD1. Losses at the gene ends were 8 bases for V and 3 bases for J; bases not matched to a gene: 9. CDR3 length: 16 residues. In germline, CDR1 is SNHLY, CDR2 FYNNEI. The CDR3 region has the DNA TGTGCCAGCGCAAAGGACAGGGTTGGTGGGGCCAACGTCCTGACTTTC. It codes for CASAKDRVGGANVLTF.